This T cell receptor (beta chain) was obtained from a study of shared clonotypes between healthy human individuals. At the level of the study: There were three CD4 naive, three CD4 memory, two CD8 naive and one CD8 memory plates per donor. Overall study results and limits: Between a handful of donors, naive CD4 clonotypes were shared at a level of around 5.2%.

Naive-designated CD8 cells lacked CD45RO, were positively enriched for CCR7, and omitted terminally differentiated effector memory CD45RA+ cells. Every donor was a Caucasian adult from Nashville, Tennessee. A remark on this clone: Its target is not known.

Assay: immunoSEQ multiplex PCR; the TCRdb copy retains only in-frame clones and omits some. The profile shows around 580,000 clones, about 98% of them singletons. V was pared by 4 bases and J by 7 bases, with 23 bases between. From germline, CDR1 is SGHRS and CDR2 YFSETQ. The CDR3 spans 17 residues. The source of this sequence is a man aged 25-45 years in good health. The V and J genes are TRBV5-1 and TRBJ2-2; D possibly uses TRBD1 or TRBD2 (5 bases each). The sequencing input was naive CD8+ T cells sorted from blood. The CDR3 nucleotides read TGCGCCAGCAGCCTGCTTGGGGACCGTGGCTTGGGCGGGGAGCTGTTTTTT. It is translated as CASSLLGDRGLGGELFF. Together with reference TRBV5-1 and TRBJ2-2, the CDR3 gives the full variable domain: KAGVTQTPRYLIKTRGQQVTLSCSPISGHRSVSWYQQTPGQGLQFLFEYFSETQRNKGNFPGRFSGRQFSNSRSEMNVSTLELGDSALYLCASSLLGDRGLGGELFFGEGSRLTVL.